This T cell receptor beta chain was recovered during a study of T cell responses to AZD1222 COVID-19 vaccine. The assay was immunoSEQ multiplex PCR, and TCRdb's table has in-frame clones only and misses some. Among under 150,000 clones, 75% to 90% were seen once, and the ten largest hold over 8.5%. This CDR3 is 15 amino acids long. Germline-derived CDR1 and CDR2 are SGHNT and YYREEE (reference sequence). V shed 5 bases and J shed 6 bases, with 15 bases lying between them. Sequencing used peripheral blood, obtained on day 0 of MenACWY control vaccination. This sequence was found in an adult in good health. J is TRBJ1-6 and V is TRBV5-4; D perhaps matches TRBD1 (5 bases). In DNA, the CDR3 is TGTGCCAGCAGTATCAGACGGGACCCTAATTCACCCCTCCACTTT. It encodes CASSIRRDPNSPLHF.